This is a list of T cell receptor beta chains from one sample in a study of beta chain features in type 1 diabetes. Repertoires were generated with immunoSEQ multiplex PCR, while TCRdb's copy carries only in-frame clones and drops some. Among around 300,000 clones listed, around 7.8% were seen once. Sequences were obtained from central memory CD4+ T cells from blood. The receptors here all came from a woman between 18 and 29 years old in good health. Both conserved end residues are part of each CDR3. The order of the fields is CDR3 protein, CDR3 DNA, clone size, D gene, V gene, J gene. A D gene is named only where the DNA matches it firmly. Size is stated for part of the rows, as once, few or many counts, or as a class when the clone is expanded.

CASSPLSGTLEQYF,TGTGCCAGCTCACCACTTAGCGGGACCCTCGAGCAGTACTTC,-,TRBD2,TRBV18,TRBJ2-7
CASSLNSSPDTQYF,TGTGCCAGCAGCTTAAATAGTAGTCCAGATACGCAGTATTTT,-,-,TRBV7-3,TRBJ2-3
CASSPSTVGYTF,TGTGCCAGTAGTCCATCGACAGTTGGCTACACCTTC,few,-,TRBV19,TRBJ1-2
CASRADSNQPQHF,TGTGCCAGCAGGGCAGATAGCAATCAGCCCCAGCATTTT,few,-,TRBV25-1,TRBJ1-5
CASSQQGGATGELFF,TGTGCCAGTAGTCAACAGGGAGGGGCCACCGGGGAGCTGTTTTTT,many,-,TRBV19,TRBJ2-2
CASSQDGNKDTQYF,TGTGCCAGCAGCCAAGATGGCAATAAAGATACGCAGTATTTT,few,-,TRBV4-2,TRBJ2-3
CASRGTGQETQYF,TGTGCCAGCAGGGGGACAGGTCAAGAGACCCAGTACTTC,many,TRBD1,TRBV7-9,TRBJ2-5
CSVGSPYNEQFF,TGCAGCGTTGGGAGCCCCTACAATGAGCAGTTCTTC,few,-,TRBV29-1,TRBJ2-1
CASSLAGAGETQYF,TGTGCCAGCAGCTTAGCGGGGGCAGGGGAGACCCAGTACTTC,-,-,TRBV13,TRBJ2-5
CASSGGSTDTQYF,TGCGCCAGCAGCGGAGGGAGCACAGATACGCAGTATTTT,-,-,TRBV4-3,TRBJ2-3
CASSKVRYQGHNEQFF,TGTGCCAGCAGCAAAGTTAGATATCAGGGGCACAATGAGCAGTTCTTC,-,-,TRBV21-1,TRBJ2-1
CASSSQVQETQYF,TGCGCCAGCAGTAGTCAGGTCCAAGAGACCCAGTACTTC,few,-,TRBV5-1,TRBJ2-5
CSVNGYTF,TGCAGCGTTAACGGCTACACCTTC,-,-,TRBV29-1,TRBJ1-2
CASSLLPPQTGNYGYTF,TGTGCCAGCAGCTTATTACCCCCCCAGACAGGGAACTATGGCTACACCTTC,-,TRBD1,TRBV7-2,TRBJ1-2
CASSPGKSYEQYF,TGTGCCAGCAGCCCTGGCAAATCCTACGAGCAGTACTTC,many,-,TRBV2,TRBJ2-7
CASSVELNTGELFF,TGTGCCAGCAGCGTAGAGCTAAACACCGGGGAGCTGTTTTTT,many,-,TRBV9,TRBJ2-2
CASLTGGANNEQFF,TGTGCCAGCCTCACGGGGGGCGCGAACAATGAGCAGTTCTTC,many,-,TRBV28,TRBJ2-1
CASSSLDTEAFF,TGTGCCAGCAGCTCTCTGGACACTGAAGCTTTCTTT,-,-,TRBV9,TRBJ1-1
CASSPLRTGTRQYF,TGTGCCAGCAGCCCCCTGCGGACAGGGACTAGGCAGTACTTC,many,-,TRBV7-9,TRBJ2-7
CASRQGSHGYTF,TGTGCCAGCAGGCAGGGATCTCATGGCTACACCTTC,-,-,TRBV6-5,TRBJ1-2
CASSYDGVLRRETQYF,TGTGCCAGCAGTTACGATGGCGTCCTCAGGCGGGAGACCCAGTACTTC,few,-,TRBV6-6,TRBJ2-5
CASSPGLIETQYF,TGTGCCAGCAGCCCGGGACTTATAGAGACCCAGTACTTC,-,-,TRBV7-2,TRBJ2-5
CASSDPGRTNTGELFF,TGTGCCAGCAGCGATCCGGGACGAACGAACACCGGGGAGCTGTTTTTT,few,-,TRBV28,TRBJ2-2
CASSLQPGDSGNTIYF,TGTGCCAGCAGCCTGCAACCTGGAGACTCTGGAAACACCATATATTTT,-,-,TRBV7-2,TRBJ1-3
CASSLGEQRGIYTF,TGTGCCAGCAGCTTAGGTGAACAGCGAGGAATCTACACCTTC,-,-,TRBV13,TRBJ1-2
CAFASALASGRAVIAYNEQFF,TGTGCCTTCGCCTCAGCCCTTGCTAGCGGGAGGGCCGTGATCGCCTACAATGAGCAGTTCTTC,-,TRBD2,TRBV30,TRBJ2-1
CASSRQGSYNSPLHF,TGCGCCAGCAGCAGACAGGGATCCTATAATTCACCCCTCCACTTT,-,TRBD1,TRBV4-3,TRBJ1-6
CASSLYRAETQYF,TGTGCCAGCAGCCTTTACAGGGCTGAGACCCAGTACTTC,-,-,TRBV6-5,TRBJ2-5
CASSAGTSRSTQYF,TGTGCCAGCAGTGCGGGGACTAGCCGTTCAACGCAGTATTTT,-,TRBD2,TRBV6-1,TRBJ2-3
CASSQLAGGPTFPYF,TGTGCCAGCAGTCAACTAGCGGGAGGGCCTACGTTTCCGTACTTC,few,TRBD2,TRBV7-8,TRBJ2-4
CASSQPGQGTVEQYF,TGCGCCAGCAGCCAGCCGGGACAGGGTACGGTCGAGCAGTACTTC,few,TRBD1,TRBV4-1,TRBJ2-7
CASSPSESSYEQYF,TGTGCTAGCAGCCCATCCGAAAGCTCCTACGAGCAGTACTTC,-,-,TRBV7-7,TRBJ2-7
CAWRPSGEGGELFF,TGTGCCTGGAGGCCTAGCGGAGAGGGAGGGGAGCTGTTTTTT,many,TRBD2,TRBV30,TRBJ2-2
CASSLELAGTDTQYF,TGTGCCAGCAGCTTAGAGCTAGCTGGCACAGATACGCAGTATTTT,many,-,TRBV7-9,TRBJ2-3